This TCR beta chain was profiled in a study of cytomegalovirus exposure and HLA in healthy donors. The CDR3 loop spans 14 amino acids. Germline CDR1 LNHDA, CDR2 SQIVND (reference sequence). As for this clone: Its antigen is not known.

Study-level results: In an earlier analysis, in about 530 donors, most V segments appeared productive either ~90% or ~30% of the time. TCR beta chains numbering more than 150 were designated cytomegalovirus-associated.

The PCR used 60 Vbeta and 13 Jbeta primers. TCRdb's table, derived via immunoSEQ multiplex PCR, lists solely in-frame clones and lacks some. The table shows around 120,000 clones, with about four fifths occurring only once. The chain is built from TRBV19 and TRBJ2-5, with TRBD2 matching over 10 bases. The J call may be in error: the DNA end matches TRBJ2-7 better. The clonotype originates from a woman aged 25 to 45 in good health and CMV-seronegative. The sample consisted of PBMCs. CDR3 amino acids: CASSSGTSAHEQYF. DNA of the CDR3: TGTGCCAGTAGTTCTGGGACTAGCGCCCACGAGCAGTACTTC.